The text below deals with one TCR beta chain. Its cognate antigen is unknown. The sample is drawn from a study of cytomegalovirus exposure and HLA in healthy donors. The study's findings and limits: An assumption of roughly uniform sequencing depth across donors underlay the presence/absence analyses.

Germline V gene sequence: CDR1 SGHKS, CDR2 YYEKEE (reference sequence). This CDR3 is 15 amino acids long. V lost 0 bases and J 4 bases, leaving 13 bases between the germline ends. A multiplex PCR was run with 60 Vbeta primers and 13 Jbeta primers. Data came from immunoSEQ multiplex PCR; TCRdb stores just in-frame clones and leaves some out. In the table there are 100,000 to 150,000 clones, around 80% of which are singletons. This sequence originates from a woman between 45 and 65 years old in good health and CMV-seropositive. The genes are TRBV5-5 and TRBJ1-2; D remains ambiguous. The material sequenced was PBMCs. CDR3 DNA sequence: TGTGCCAGCAGCTTGGCCGTGGAGAACATCTATGGCTACACCTTC. This encodes CASSLAVENIYGYTF.